A selection of T cell receptor beta chains follows, all from one sample in a study of cytomegalovirus exposure and HLA in healthy donors. Only in-frame clones appear in the TCRdb table, and some are missing; sequencing was by immunoSEQ multiplex PCR. The data contain 140,000 to 150,000 clones, around 10% of them singletons. Specimen: PBMCs. The source of these receptors is a male donor in good health and CMV-seronegative. Both conserved end residues are part of each CDR3. A D gene is named only where the DNA matches it firmly. Expanded clones get a size class; other rows say once, few or many, or leave the size out.

-	TRBV28	TRBD1	TRBJ2-3	TGTGCCAGCACCCCGAGGGGGCGGTGGACAGATACGCAGTATTTT	CASTPRGRWTDTQYF
-	TRBV7-9	-	TRBJ1-4	TGTGCCAGCAGCTACACATCCGCAACTAATGAAAAACTGTTTTTT	CASSYTSATNEKLFF
few	TRBV7-6	-	TRBJ1-1	TGTGCCAGCAGCGCTTATACCGTGGGGGGCACTGAAGCTTTCTTT	CASSAYTVGGTEAFF
-	TRBV6-5	TRBD1	TRBJ1-2	TGTGCCAGCGGCTCACAGGGGGACTATGGCTACACCTTC	CASGSQGDYGYTF
-	TRBV27	-	TRBJ2-2	TGTGCCAGCGGAATTTACAGGGCCACCGGGGAGCTGTTTTTT	CASGIYRATGELFF
few	TRBV4-2	-	TRBJ1-5	TGTGCCAGCAGCCAAGAAAGGAGAGGGAATCAGCCCCAGCATTTT	CASSQERRGNQPQHF
-	TRBV9	TRBD1	TRBJ1-2	TGTGCCAGCAGCACGACCGGGACAGAGTATGGCTACACCTTC	CASSTTGTEYGYTF
few	TRBV14	TRBD2	TRBJ2-7	TGTGCCAGCAGCCGACTAGCGGGAGGGTCCTACGAGCAGTACTTC	CASSRLAGGSYEQYF
few	TRBV7-9	-	TRBJ1-1	TGTGCCAGCAGCCCGGCCTTCGGGACTGAAGCTTTCTTT	CASSPAFGTEAFF
few	TRBV9	-	TRBJ2-5	TGTGCCAGCAGACCAAGCCGCGGGGGCACCCCACAGGCGGAGACCCAGTACTTC	CASRPSRGGTPQAETQYF
few	TRBV28	-	TRBJ1-6	TGTGCCAGCAGTTTGGGGGGGAATAGGGGTAATTCACCCCTCCACTTT	CASSLGGNRGNSPLHF
few	TRBV18	-	TRBJ2-5	TGTGCCAGCTCCTCAGGGAACGGGGAGACCCAGTACTTC	CASSSGNGETQYF
few	TRBV6-6	TRBD1	TRBJ1-5	TGTGCCAGCACCCTGACAGGGGGGAGCAATCAGCCCCAGCATTTT	CASTLTGGSNQPQHF
-	TRBV10-3	TRBD2	TRBJ2-3	TGTGCCATCAATGACCGGCTAGCGGGGGATACGCAGTATTTT	CAINDRLAGDTQYF
-	TRBV6-5	TRBD2	TRBJ2-1	TGTGCCAGCAGCCACCGCGGCGGGAGGGCCGGACAGTTCTTC	CASSHRGGRAGQFF
-	TRBV5-6	-	TRBJ2-3	TGTGCCAGCAGCCCTCCTAGCATCAGCACAGATACGCAGTATTTT	CASSPPSISTDTQYF
-	TRBV6-5	TRBD2	TRBJ2-1	TGTGCCAGCAGTCCGGGGGGTCGTTACAATGAGCAGTTCTTC	CASSPGGRYNEQFF
few	TRBV7-2	TRBD2	TRBJ2-7	TGTGCCAGCAGCGTATTTAGCGGGGGGGCCTACGAGCAGTACTTC	CASSVFSGGAYEQYF
-	TRBV10-2	-	TRBJ1-2	TGCGCCAGCAGTGAGGACAGTAACTATGGCTACACCTTC	CASSEDSNYGYTF
-	TRBV10-3	TRBD1	TRBJ2-7	TGTGCCACGGGACAGGGGTCCTACGAGCAGTACTTC	CATGQGSYEQYF
-	TRBV5-1	-	TRBJ2-3	TGCGCCAGCAGCTTGGGCGGGACGACGAGCACAGATACGCAGTATTTT	CASSLGGTTSTDTQYF
-	TRBV19	-	TRBJ2-3	TGTGCCAGTAGTATACACCTAAGCACAGATACGCAGTATTTT	CASSIHLSTDTQYF
few	TRBV7-2	TRBD2	TRBJ2-7	TGTGCCAGCAGCTTTACATCGGGAGGAGGCCGCTACGAGCAGTACTTC	CASSFTSGGGRYEQYF
-	TRBV4-3	-	TRBJ1-5	TGCGCCAGCAGCCAAGATCGAGGAGATCAGCCCCAGCATTTT	CASSQDRGDQPQHF
few	TRBV5-4	-	TRBJ2-5	TGTGCCAGCAGCTTGCAATGGGCCGAGGAGACCCAGTACTTC	CASSLQWAEETQYF
few	TRBV5-1	TRBD2	TRBJ2-7	TGCGCCAGCAGCTTGACTAGCGGGATGAACTACGAGCAGTACTTC	CASSLTSGMNYEQYF